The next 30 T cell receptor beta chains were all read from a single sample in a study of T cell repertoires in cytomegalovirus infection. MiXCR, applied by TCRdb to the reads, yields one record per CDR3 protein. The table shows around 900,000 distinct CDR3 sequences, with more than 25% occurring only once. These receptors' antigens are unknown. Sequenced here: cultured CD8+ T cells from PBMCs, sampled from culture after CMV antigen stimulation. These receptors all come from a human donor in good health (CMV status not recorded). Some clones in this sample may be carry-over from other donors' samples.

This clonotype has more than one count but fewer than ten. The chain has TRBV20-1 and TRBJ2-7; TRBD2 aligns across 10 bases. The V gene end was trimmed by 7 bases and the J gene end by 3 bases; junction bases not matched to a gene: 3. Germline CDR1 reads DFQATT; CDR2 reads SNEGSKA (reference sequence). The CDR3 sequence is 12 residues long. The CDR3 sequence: CSVLAGGYEQYV. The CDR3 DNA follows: TGCAGTGTTTTAGCGGGGGGCTACGAGCAGTACGTC.

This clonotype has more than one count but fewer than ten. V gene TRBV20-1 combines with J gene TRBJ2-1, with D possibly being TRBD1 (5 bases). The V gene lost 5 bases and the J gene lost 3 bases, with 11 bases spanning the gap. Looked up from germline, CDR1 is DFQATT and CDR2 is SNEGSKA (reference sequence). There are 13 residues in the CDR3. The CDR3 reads CSAASRDYNEQFF. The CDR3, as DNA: TGCAGTGCTGCATCCAGGGACTACAATGAGCAGTTCTTC.

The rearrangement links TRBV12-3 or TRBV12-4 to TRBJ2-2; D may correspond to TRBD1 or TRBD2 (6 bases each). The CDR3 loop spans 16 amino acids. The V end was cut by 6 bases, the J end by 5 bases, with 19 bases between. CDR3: CASSSPGGFGTGELFF. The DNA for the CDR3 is TGTGCCAGCAGCTCCCCCGGGGGCTTCGGGACCGGGGAGCTGTTTTTT.

The CDR3 spells CASSLQVSSTDTQYF. The CDR3, as DNA: TGTGCCAGCAGTCTTCAGGTCTCTAGCACAGATACGCAGTATTTT. This chain connects TRBV5-4 to TRBJ2-3; no reliable D call. CDR1 is SGHNT and CDR2 is YYREEE in the germline V gene (reference sequence). With 5 bases removed from V and 0 bases from J, the gap between germline ends came to 13 bases. This CDR3 is built from 15 residues.

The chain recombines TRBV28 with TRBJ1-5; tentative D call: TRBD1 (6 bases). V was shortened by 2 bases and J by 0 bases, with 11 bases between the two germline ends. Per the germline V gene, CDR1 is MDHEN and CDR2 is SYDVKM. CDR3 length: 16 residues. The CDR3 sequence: CASSLIRGGSNQPQHF. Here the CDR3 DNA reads TGTGCCAGCAGTTTAATCAGAGGGGGTAGCAATCAGCCCCAGCATTTT.

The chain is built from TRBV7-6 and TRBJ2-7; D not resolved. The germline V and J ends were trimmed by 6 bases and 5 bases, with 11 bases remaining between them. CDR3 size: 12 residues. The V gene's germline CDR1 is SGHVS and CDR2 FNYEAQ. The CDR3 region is CASSTTPDEQYF. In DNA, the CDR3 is TGTGCCAGCAGTACAACCCCCGACGAGCAGTACTTC.

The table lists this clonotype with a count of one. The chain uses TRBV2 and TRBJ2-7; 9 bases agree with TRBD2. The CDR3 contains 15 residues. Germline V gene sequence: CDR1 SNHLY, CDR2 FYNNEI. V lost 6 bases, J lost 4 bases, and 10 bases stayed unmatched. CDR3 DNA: TGTGCCAGCAGCGCTTTAGGGACTAGCTCTTACGAGCAGTACTTC. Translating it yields CASSALGTSSYEQYF.

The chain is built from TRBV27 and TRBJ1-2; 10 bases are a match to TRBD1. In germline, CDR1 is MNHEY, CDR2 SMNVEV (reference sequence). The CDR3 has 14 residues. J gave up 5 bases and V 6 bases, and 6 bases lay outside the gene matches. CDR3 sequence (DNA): TGTGCCAGCAGGGTCGGGACAGGGGTATATGGCTACACCTTC. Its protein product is CASRVGTGVYGYTF.

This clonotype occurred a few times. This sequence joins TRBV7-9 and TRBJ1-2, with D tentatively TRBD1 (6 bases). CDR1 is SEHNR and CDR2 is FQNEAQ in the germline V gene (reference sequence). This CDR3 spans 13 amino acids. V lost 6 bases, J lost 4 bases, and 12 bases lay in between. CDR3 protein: CASRTGQFYGYTF. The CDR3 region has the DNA TGTGCCAGCAGAACCGGACAGTTCTATGGCTACACCTTC.

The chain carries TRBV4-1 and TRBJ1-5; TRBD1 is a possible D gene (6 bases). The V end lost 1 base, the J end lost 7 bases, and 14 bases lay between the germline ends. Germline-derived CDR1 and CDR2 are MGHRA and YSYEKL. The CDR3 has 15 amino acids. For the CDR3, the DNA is TGCGCCAGCAGCCAAGTTTTGGACAGAGGCCAGCCCCAGCATTTT. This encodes CASSQVLDRGQPQHF.

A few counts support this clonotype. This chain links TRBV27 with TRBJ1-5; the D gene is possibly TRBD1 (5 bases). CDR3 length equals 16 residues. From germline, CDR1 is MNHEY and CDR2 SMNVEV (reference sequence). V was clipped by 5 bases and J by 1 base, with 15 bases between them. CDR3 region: CASSPSVGESNQPQHF. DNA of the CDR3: TGTGCCAGCAGTCCCTCGGTAGGGGAGAGCAATCAGCCCCAGCATTTT.

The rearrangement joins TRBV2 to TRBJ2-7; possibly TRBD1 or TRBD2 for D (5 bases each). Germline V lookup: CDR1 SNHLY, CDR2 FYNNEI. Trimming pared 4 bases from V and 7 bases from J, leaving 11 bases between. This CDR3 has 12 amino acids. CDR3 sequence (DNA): TGTGCCAGCAGTGGGGACCAACCTGAGCAGTACGTC. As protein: CASSGDQPEQYV.

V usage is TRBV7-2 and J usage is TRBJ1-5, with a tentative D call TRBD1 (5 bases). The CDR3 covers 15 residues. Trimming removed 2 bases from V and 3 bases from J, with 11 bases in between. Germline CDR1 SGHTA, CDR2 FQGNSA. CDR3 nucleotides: TGTGCCAGCAGCTTACCAGGGCGGATCAATCAGCCCCAGCATTTT. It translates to CASSLPGRINQPQHF.

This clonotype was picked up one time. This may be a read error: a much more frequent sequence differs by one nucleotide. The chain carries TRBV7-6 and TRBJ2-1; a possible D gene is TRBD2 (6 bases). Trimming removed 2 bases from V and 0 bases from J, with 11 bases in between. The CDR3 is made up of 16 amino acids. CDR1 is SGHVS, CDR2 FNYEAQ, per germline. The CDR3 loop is CASSLMAGTSYNEQFF. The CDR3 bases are TGTGCCAGCAGCTTAATGGCGGGGACCTCCTACAATGAGCAGTTCTTC.

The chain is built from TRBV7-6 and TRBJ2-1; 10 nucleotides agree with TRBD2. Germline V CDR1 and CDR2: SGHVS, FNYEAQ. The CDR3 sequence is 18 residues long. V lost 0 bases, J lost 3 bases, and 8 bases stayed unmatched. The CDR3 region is CASSLAGAGGRYYNEQFF. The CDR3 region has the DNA TGTGCCAGCAGCTTAGCGGGAGCGGGGGGGCGGTACTACAATGAGCAGTTCTTC.

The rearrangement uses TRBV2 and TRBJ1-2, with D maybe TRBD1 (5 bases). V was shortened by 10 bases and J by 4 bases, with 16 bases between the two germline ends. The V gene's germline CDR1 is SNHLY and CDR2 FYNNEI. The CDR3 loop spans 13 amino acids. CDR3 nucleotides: TGTGCCACCTGGACGGGGGGGGTCTATGGCTACACCTTC. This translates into CATWTGGVYGYTF.

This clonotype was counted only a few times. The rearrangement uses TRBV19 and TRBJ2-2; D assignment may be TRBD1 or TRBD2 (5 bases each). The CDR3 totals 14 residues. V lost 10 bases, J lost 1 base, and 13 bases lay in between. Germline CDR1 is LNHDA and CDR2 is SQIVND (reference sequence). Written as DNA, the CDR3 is TGTGCCACCCTGGGACCGATGAACACCGGGGAGCTGTTTTTT. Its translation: CATLGPMNTGELFF.

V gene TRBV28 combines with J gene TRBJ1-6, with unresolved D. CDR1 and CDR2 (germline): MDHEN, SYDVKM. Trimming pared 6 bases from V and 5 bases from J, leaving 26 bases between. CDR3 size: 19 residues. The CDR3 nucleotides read TGTGCCAGCAGCCTGGGGTTCGCTGAACCAATACTAGATAATTCACCCCTCCACTTT. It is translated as CASSLGFAEPILDNSPLHF.

DNA for the CDR3: TGTGCCAGCAGTTTATATGGGACTAGCGGGGGCAGCTCCTACAATGAGCAGTTCTTC. This translates into CASSLYGTSGGSSYNEQFF. J is TRBJ2-1 and V is TRBV28; 14 positions agree with TRBD2. Germline V gene sequence: CDR1 MDHEN, CDR2 SYDVKM. The V segment lost 1 base and the J segment 0 bases; nucleotides outside the gene matches: 5. The CDR3 length is 19 residues.

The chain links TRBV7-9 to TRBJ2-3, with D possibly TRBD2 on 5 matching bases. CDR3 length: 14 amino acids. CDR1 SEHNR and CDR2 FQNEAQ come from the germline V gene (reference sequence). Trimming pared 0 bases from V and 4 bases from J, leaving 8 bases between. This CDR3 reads CASSLARAPDTQYF. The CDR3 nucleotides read TGTGCCAGCAGCTTAGCGCGGGCCCCAGATACGCAGTATTTT.

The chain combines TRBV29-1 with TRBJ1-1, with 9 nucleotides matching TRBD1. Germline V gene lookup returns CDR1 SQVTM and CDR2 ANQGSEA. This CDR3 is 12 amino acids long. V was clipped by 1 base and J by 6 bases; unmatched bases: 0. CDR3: CSVEGTGAEAFF. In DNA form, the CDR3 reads TGCAGCGTTGAAGGGACAGGGGCTGAAGCTTTCTTT.

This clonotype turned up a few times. The CDR3 sequence: CASSSTNPLLAGDYNEQFF. CDR3 coding DNA: TGTGCCAGCAGCTCTACAAACCCCCTACTAGCGGGGGACTACAATGAGCAGTTCTTC. This chain joins TRBV5-6 and TRBJ2-1, with 11 bases aligning to TRBD2. This CDR3 has 19 amino acids. The ends lost 3 bases at V and 3 bases at J; junction bases unmatched: 14. Germline CDR1 reads SGHDT; CDR2 reads YYEEEE.

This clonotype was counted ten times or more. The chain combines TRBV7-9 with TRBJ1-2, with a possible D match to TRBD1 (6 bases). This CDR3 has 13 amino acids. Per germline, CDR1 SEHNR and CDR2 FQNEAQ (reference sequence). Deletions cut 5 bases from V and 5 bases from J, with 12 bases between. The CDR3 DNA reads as TGTGCCAGCAGCCCGACAGGAGTTTATGGCTACACCTTC. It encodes CASSPTGVYGYTF. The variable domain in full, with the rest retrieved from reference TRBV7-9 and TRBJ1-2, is DTGVSQNPRHKITKRGQNVTFRCDPISEHNRLYWYRQTLGQGPEFLTYFQNEAQLEKSRLLSDRFSAERPKGSFSTLEIQRTEQGDSAMYLCASSPTGVYGYTFGSGTRLTVV.

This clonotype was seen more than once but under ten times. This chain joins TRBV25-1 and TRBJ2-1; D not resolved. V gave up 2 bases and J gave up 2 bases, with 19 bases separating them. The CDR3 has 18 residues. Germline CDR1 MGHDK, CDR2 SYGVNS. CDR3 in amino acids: CASSEKIGDTSPYNEQFF. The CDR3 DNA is TGTGCCAGCAGTGAAAAGATTGGAGACACTTCGCCCTACAATGAGCAGTTCTTC.

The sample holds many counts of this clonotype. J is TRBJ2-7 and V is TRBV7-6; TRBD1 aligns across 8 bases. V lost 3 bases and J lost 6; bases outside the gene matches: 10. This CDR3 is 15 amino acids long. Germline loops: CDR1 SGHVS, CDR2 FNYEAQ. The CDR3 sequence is CASSFVQGDLPEQYF. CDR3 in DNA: TGTGCCAGCAGCTTTGTACAGGGGGACCTGCCCGAGCAGTACTTC. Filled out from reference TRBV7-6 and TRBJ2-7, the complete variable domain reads GAGVSQSPRYKVTKRGQDVALRCDPISGHVSLYWYRQALGQGPEFLTYFNYEAQQDKSGLPNDRFSAERPEGSISTLTIQRTEQRDSAMYRCASSFVQGDLPEQYFGPGTRLTVT.

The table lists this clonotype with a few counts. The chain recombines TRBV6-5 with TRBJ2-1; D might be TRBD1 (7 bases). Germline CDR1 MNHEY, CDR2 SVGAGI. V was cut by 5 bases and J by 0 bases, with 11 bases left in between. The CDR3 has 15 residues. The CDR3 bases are TGTGCCAGCAGTGCAGGGGGGAGCTCCTACAATGAGCAGTTCTTC. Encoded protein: CASSAGGSSYNEQFF.

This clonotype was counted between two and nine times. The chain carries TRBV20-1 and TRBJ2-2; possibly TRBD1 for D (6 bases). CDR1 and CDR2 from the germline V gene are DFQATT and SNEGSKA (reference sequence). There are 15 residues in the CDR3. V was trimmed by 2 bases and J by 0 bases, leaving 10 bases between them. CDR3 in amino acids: CSARLGHPNTGELFF. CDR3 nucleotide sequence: TGCAGTGCTAGACTGGGACATCCGAACACCGGGGAGCTGTTTTTT.

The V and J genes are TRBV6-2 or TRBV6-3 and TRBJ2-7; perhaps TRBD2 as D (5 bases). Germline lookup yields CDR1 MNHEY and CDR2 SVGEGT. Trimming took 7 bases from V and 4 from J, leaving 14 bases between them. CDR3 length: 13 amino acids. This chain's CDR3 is CASTGFIGYEQYF. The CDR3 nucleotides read TGTGCCAGCACGGGGTTCATCGGGTACGAGCAGTACTTC.

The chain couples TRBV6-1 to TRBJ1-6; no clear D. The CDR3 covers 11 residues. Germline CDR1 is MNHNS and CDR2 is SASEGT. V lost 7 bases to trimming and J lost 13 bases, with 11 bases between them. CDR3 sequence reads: CASIGISPLHF. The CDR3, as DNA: TGTGCCAGCATAGGAATTTCGCCCCTCCACTTT.

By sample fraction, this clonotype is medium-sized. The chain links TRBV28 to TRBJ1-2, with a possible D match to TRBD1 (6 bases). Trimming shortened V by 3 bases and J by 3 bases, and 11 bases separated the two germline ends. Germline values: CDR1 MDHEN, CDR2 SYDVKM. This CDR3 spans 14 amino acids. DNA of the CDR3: TGTGCCAGCAGTTTCGGGGGCCTGGACTATGGCTACACCTTC. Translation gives CASSFGGLDYGYTF.